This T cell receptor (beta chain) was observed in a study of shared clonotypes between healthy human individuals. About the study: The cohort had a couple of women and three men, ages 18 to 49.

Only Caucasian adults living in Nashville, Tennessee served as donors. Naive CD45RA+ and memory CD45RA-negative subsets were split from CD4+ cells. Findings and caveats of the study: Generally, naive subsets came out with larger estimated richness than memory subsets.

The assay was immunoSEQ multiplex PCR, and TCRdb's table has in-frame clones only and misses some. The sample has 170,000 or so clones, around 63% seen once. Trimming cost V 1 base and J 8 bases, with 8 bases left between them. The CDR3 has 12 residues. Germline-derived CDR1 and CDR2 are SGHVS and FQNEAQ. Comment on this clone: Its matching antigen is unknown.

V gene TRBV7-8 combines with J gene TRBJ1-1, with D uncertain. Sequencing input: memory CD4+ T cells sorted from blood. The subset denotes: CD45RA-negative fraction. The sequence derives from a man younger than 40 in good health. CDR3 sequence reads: CASSLVGREAFF. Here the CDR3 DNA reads TGTGCCAGCAGCTTAGTTGGGAGGGAAGCTTTCTTT. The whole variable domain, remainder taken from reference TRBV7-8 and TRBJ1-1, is GAGVSQSPRYKVAKRGQDVALRCDPISGHVSLFWYQQALGQGPEFLTYFQNEAQLDKSGLPSDRFFAERPEGSVSTLKIQRTQQEDSAVYLCASSLVGREAFFGQGTRLTVV.